The rows below give T cell receptor beta chains drawn from one sample of a study of CD8 T cells in Susac syndrome. TCRdb analysed the immunoSEQ multiplex PCR reads with MiXCR anew, one entry per CDR3 protein. The sample comprises a few hundred thousand distinct CDR3 sequences, nearly 97% of which are singletons, and 0.075% to 0.095% rests with the top ten. Sequenced sample: CD4+ T cells from PBMCs. These receptors originate from a human donor with multiple sclerosis. Both conserved end residues are part of each CDR3. Each record gives: V gene, J gene, D gene, clone size, CDR3 DNA, CDR3 protein. The D gene is left open where the match is weak. A row's size may be missing; if present it is once, few, many or a size class.

TRBV5-6	TRBJ2-7	TRBD2	NA	TGTGCCAGCAGCTCGGGACTAGTCTACGAGCAGTACTTC	CASSSGLVYEQYF
TRBV7-9	TRBJ2-3	NA	NA	TGTGCCAGCAGCTTAGGGTCTGTTGACTCCGCGTCGTATTTT	CASSLGSVDSASYF
TRBV15	TRBJ1-2	NA	NA	TGTGCCACCAGCAGAGATCTAGTGGCCGATGGCTACACCTTC	CATSRDLVADGYTF
TRBV12-3/TRBV12-4	TRBJ1-2	NA	NA	TGTGCCAGCAGTTTAGAAGGGGCGCGGAACTATGGCTACACCTTC	CASSLEGARNYGYTF
TRBV27	TRBJ1-1	TRBD1	NA	TGTGCCAGCACACGACAGGGAATGAACACTGAAGCTTTCTTT	CASTRQGMNTEAFF
TRBV20-1	TRBJ1-6	NA	once	TGCAGTGCTAGAGGCGGCGAGGGTCTAAATTCACCCCTCCACTTT	CSARGGEGLNSPLHF
TRBV15	TRBJ1-1	NA	NA	TGTGCCACCAGCAGGGAGGGCAGGGTGAACACTGAAGCTTTCTTT	CATSREGRVNTEAFF
TRBV12-3/TRBV12-4	TRBJ2-5	TRBD2	NA	TGTGCCAGCAGTCTGGGGACTAGCGGGGAGACCCAGTACTTC	CASSLGTSGETQYF
TRBV15	TRBJ1-2	TRBD1	NA	TGTGCCACCAGCAGAGAAGTAGGACAGGCTCTAACCTATGGCTACACCTTC	CATSREVGQALTYGYTF
TRBV30	TRBJ2-1	NA	NA	TGTGCCTGGGGGGTGTGGGGAGCTCAACAGTTCTTC	CAWGVWGAQQFF
TRBV4-1	TRBJ2-5	TRBD1	NA	TGCGCCAGCAGCCAGTGGCAGGGGGTCGGACAAGAGACCCAGTACTTC	CASSQWQGVGQETQYF
TRBV20-1	TRBJ2-7	TRBD2	NA	TGCAGTGCTTGCCCCTGGGGGGAGGGCCCTCCCGGGCAGTACTTC	CSACPWGEGPPGQYF
TRBV29-1	TRBJ2-2	TRBD1	NA	TGCAGCGTCCGACAGGGGGCAGACACCGGGGAGCTGTTTTTT	CSVRQGADTGELFF
TRBV20-1	TRBJ2-3	NA	NA	TGCAGTGCTAGTGGCGGCACAGATACGCAGTATTTT	CSASGGTDTQYF
TRBV2	TRBJ2-5	NA	NA	TGTGCCAGACCGGGAAGCACGGCAGAGACCCAGTACTTC	CARPGSTAETQYF
TRBV3-1	TRBJ2-3	NA	NA	TGTGCCAGCAGCCAAGATACGCAGTATTTT	CASSQDTQYF
TRBV4-2	TRBJ2-1	NA	NA	TGTGCCAGCAGCCAAGATTTTCACGCGGTCAGCTCCTACAATGAGCAGTTCTTC	CASSQDFHAVSSYNEQFF
TRBV2	TRBJ2-3	TRBD2	NA	TGTGCCAGCAGTGAAGCGCTTCTAGCGGCCAGCACAGATACGCAGTATTTT	CASSEALLAASTDTQYF
TRBV2	TRBJ2-1	NA	NA	TGTGCCAGCCTCAAGGAGGCTGTTGGTGAGCAGTTCTTC	CASLKEAVGEQFF
TRBV7-8	TRBJ2-3	TRBD1	NA	TGTGCCAGCAGCTCAGACAGGGGTTGGGCAGATACGCAGTATTTT	CASSSDRGWADTQYF
TRBV7-9	TRBJ2-7	NA	NA	TGTGCCAGCAGCCCCTTGAGCCAGACCTACGAGCAGTACTTC	CASSPLSQTYEQYF
TRBV20-1	TRBJ1-5	NA	NA	TGCAGTGCTAGTTTACAGAGCTTTGGGCCCCAGCATTTT	CSASLQSFGPQHF
TRBV24-1	TRBJ2-3	NA	NA	TGTGCCACCAGTGATTGGAGACCAGGGGGGAACACAGATACGCAGTATTTT	CATSDWRPGGNTDTQYF
TRBV28	TRBJ1-5	NA	NA	TGTGCCAGCAGTTTGGGATCGAATGGACCCCAGCATTTT	CASSLGSNGPQHF
TRBV11-2	TRBJ1-4	NA	NA	TGTGCCAGCAGCTCTATAGCGGGAAAACTGTTTTTT	CASSSIAGKLFF
TRBV27	TRBJ2-7	TRBD2	NA	TGTGCCAGCAGGACCAGCGGGAGTCCCTACGAGCAGTACTTC	CASRTSGSPYEQYF
TRBV6-5	TRBJ1-6	TRBD1	NA	TGTGCCAGCAGTTACCGGGACAGGGTTTCACCCCTCCACTTT	CASSYRDRVSPLHF
TRBV15	TRBJ1-1	NA	NA	TGTGCCACCAGCAGAGTACTACAGGTGAACACTGAAGCTTTCTTT	CATSRVLQVNTEAFF